The 22 T cell receptor beta chains below were found in one sample sequenced in a study of blood T cell repertoires in COVID-19. This table comes from immunoSEQ multiplex PCR, and its TCRdb copy is limited to in-frame clones, with some not included. The sample shows roughly 220,000 clones, less than 90% of them seen only once. Specimen: PBMCs or T cells enriched from blood (not recorded which). Source of these receptors: a woman in her 30s who had recovered from COVID-19.

This chain uses TRBV4-3 with TRBJ1-2; tentatively, D is TRBD1 (5 bases). V dropped 0 bases and J dropped 4 bases, with 9 bases sitting between them. This CDR3 contains 14 residues. Germline V gives CDR1 LGHNA, CDR2 YSLEER. Here the CDR3 DNA reads TGCGCCAGCAGCCAAGAGACAGACCTCTATGGCTACACCTTC. Translated: CASSQETDLYGYTF.

This chain uses TRBV5-6 with TRBJ1-3; 8 nucleotides line up with TRBD1. Germline-derived CDR1 and CDR2 are SGHDT and YYEEEE. This CDR3 region has 14 residues. Trimming cost V 1 base and J 8 bases; bases outside gene matches: 5. CDR3: CASSLRTGGYTIYF. The CDR3 nucleotides read TGTGCCAGCAGCTTGCGAACAGGGGGATACACCATATATTTT.

This chain uses TRBV19 with TRBJ1-3; 7 bases line up with TRBD1. J was trimmed by 0 bases and V by 10 bases; bases with no gene match: 6. This CDR3 is 14 amino acids long. Germline CDR1 and CDR2: LNHDA and SQIVND (reference sequence). The DNA for the CDR3 is TGTGCCACCCGGACAGGTAGCTCTGGAAACACCATATATTTT. Protein sequence: CATRTGSSGNTIYF.

This clone occurred a few times. The rearrangement uses TRBV12-3 or TRBV12-4 and TRBJ2-7; 7 nucleotides match TRBD1. The CDR3 length is 13 residues. With 6 bases clipped from V and 2 bases from J, the junction kept 4 bases outside the gene matches. The chain's CDR3 is CASSPQGAYEQYF. The CDR3 bases are TGTGCCAGCAGCCCTCAGGGGGCCTACGAGCAGTACTTC.

The chain carries TRBV5-6 and TRBJ1-5; D is unresolved. The CDR3 loop spans 16 amino acids. CDR1 and CDR2 from the germline V gene are SGHDT and YYEEEE. V shed 4 bases and J shed 4 bases, with 18 bases lying between them. The CDR3 DNA sequence: TGTGCCAGCAGCCTAGAGGGAAAAGGGATAAATCAGCCCCAGCATTTT. As protein: CASSLEGKGINQPQHF.

The chain recombines TRBV10-3 with TRBJ1-2, with TRBD1 as a possible D gene (6 bases). Germline CDR1 and CDR2: ENHRY and SYGVKD. The length of the CDR3 is 12 residues. V lost 10 bases to trimming and J lost 5 bases, with 14 bases between them. DNA of the CDR3: TGTGCCACCGAACGGGACACATATGGCTACACCTTC. This codes for CATERDTYGYTF.

This chain uses TRBV4-2 with TRBJ2-3; 7 bases align to TRBD1. The germline CDR1 and CDR2 sequences are LGHNA and YNFKEQ. V shed 1 base, J shed 5 bases, and the junction held 6 bases outside the gene matches. This CDR3 is 15 amino acids long. CDR3: CASSQALRGRDTQYF. CDR3 nucleotides: TGTGCCAGCAGCCAAGCTCTCAGGGGGAGAGATACGCAGTATTTT.

The chain uses TRBV2 and TRBJ1-1; the match to TRBD1 covers 9 bases. The germline V gene encodes CDR1 SNHLY and CDR2 FYNNEI. J gave up 7 bases and V 3 bases, and 12 bases lay outside the gene matches. This CDR3 is built from 16 residues. CDR3 DNA sequence: TGTGCCAGCAGTGATGGAGGCCGGGACAGGGTTTATGAAGCTTTCTTT. Its translation is CASSDGGRDRVYEAFF.

The chain carries TRBV11-1 and TRBJ1-3, with D unresolved. The CDR3 consists of 14 residues. V lost 3 bases to trimming and J lost 2 bases, with 8 bases between them. CDR1 is SGHAT, CDR2 FQDESV, per germline (reference sequence). CDR3 bases: TGTGCCAGCAGCTTTCCCGGGACTGGAAACACCATATATTTT. Protein: CASSFPGTGNTIYF.

The V gene is TRBV19, the J gene TRBJ1-5, with 8 bases identical to TRBD1. V was clipped by 5 bases and J by 7 bases; unmatched bases: 7. Germline CDR1 reads LNHDA; CDR2 reads SQIVND (reference sequence). This CDR3 region has 14 residues. As DNA, the CDR3 is TGTGCCAGTAGTCCGAGGACAGGGCACCAGCCCCAGCATTTT. Protein product: CASSPRTGHQPQHF.

The chain has TRBV7-2 and TRBJ2-7; TRBD1 aligns across 7 bases. The CDR3 extends over 15 amino acids. Germline V CDR1 and CDR2: SGHTA, FQGNSA. The V gene end was trimmed by 5 bases and the J gene end by 2 bases; junction bases not matched to a gene: 9. CDR3 sequence: CASSPGTASTYEQYF. In DNA form, the CDR3 reads TGTGCCAGCAGCCCAGGGACAGCGAGTACCTACGAGCAGTACTTC.

The sample holds one count of this clone. The DNA for the CDR3 is TGTGCCAGCAGGAGGAGGGACAGGGAGGCCTATGGCTACACCTTC. It yields the protein CASRRRDREAYGYTF. The rearrangement uses TRBV27 and TRBJ1-2; TRBD1 matches 9 bases. Germline CDR1 reads MNHEY; CDR2 reads SMNVEV (reference sequence). The CDR3 runs 15 residues. Trimming removed 6 bases from V and 4 bases from J; junction bases left unmatched: 9.

The rearrangement joins TRBV6-5 to TRBJ2-7, with a weak D call TRBD2 (5 bases). Trimming took 5 bases from V and 2 from J, leaving 7 bases between them. Germline assignment: CDR1 MNHEY and CDR2 SVGAGI. The CDR3 is made up of 12 amino acids. The CDR3 DNA reads as TGTGCCAGCAGTCCGGGGACCTACGAGCAGTACTTC. Amino acid sequence: CASSPGTYEQYF.

The chain employs TRBV5-6 and TRBJ2-1; TRBD1 aligns across 9 bases. V lost 4 bases and J lost 8; bases outside the gene matches: 4. The CDR3 consists of 13 residues. CDR1 is SGHDT, CDR2 YYEEEE, per germline. CDR3 region: CASSGTGLHEQFF. The CDR3 coding sequence is TGTGCCAGCAGCGGGACAGGGCTCCATGAGCAGTTCTTC.

V is TRBV18 and J is TRBJ1-5, with TRBD1 matching 7 bases. Trimming took 3 bases from V and 7 from J; bases not matched to a gene: 6. Germline V gene lookup returns CDR1 KGHSH and CDR2 LQKENI. The CDR3 is 14 amino acids. This CDR3 reads CASSPAGGNQPQHF. The CDR3, as DNA: TGTGCCAGCTCACCGGCAGGGGGGAACCAGCCCCAGCATTTT. Full variable domain (rest looked up from reference TRBV18 and TRBJ1-5): NAGVMQNPRHLVRRRGQEARLRCSPMKGHSHVYWYRQLPEEGLKFMVYLQKENIIDESGMPKERFSAEFPKEGPSILRIQQVVRGDSAAYFCASSPAGGNQPQHFGDGTRLSIL.

The table lists this clone with a count of one. This rearrangement joins TRBV19 to TRBJ1-1; weak D call: TRBD1 (5 bases). Per germline, CDR1 LNHDA and CDR2 SQIVND (reference sequence). CDR3 size: 15 residues. Trimming removed 5 bases from V and 0 bases from J, with 13 bases in between. As DNA, the CDR3 is TGTGCCAGTAGTGAAAGGACATTTATGAACACTGAAGCTTTCTTT. Protein sequence: CASSERTFMNTEAFF.

This clone was found once. V and J are TRBV11-3 and TRBJ2-2, with 8 bases identical to TRBD2. The germline V gene has CDR1 SGHNT and CDR2 YENEEA. V was clipped by 5 bases and J by 4 bases; unmatched bases: 6. This CDR3 contains 15 residues. CDR3 sequence reads: CASSRSGEGTGELFF. As DNA, the CDR3 is TGTGCCAGCAGCCGTAGCGGGGAGGGCACCGGGGAGCTGTTTTTT. The whole variable domain, filled in from reference TRBV11-3 and TRBJ2-2, reads EAGVVQSPRYKIIEKKQPVAFWCNPISGHNTLYWYLQNLGQGPELLIRYENEEAVDDSQLPKDRFSAERLKGVDSTLKIQPAELGDSAVYLCASSRSGEGTGELFFGEGSRLTVL.

The rearrangement uses TRBV2 and TRBJ1-1, with 11 bases fitting TRBD1. The germline V gene encodes CDR1 SNHLY and CDR2 FYNNEI. V lost 6 bases to trimming and J lost 4 bases; unmatched junction nucleotides: 1. The CDR3 loop spans 13 amino acids. The CDR3 DNA follows: TGTGCCAGCAGCGGGACAGGGGGCACTGAAGCTTTCTTT. Its translation: CASSGTGGTEAFF. Complete variable domain (other parts from reference TRBV2 and TRBJ1-1): EPEVTQTPSHQVTQMGQEVILRCVPISNHLYFYWYRQILGQKVEFLVSFYNNEISEKSEIFDDQFSVERPDGSNFTLKIRSTKLEDSAMYFCASSGTGGTEAFFGQGTRLTVV.

The chain links TRBV7-2 to TRBJ2-7; weak D call: TRBD2 (6 bases). Trimming pared 6 bases from V and 3 bases from J, leaving 18 bases between. Per germline, CDR1 SGHTA and CDR2 FQGNSA. The CDR3 extends over 15 amino acids. The CDR3 sequence: CASSYGGTQDYEQYF. The CDR3 DNA reads TGTGCCAGCAGTTATGGCGGGACTCAGGACTACGAGCAGTACTTC.

The chain employs TRBV13 and TRBJ1-1, with a possible D match to TRBD1 (5 bases). The V end was cut by 3 bases, the J end by 4 bases, with 12 bases between. The CDR3 spans 14 residues. Germline assignment: CDR1 PRHDT and CDR2 FYEKMQ (reference sequence). Here the CDR3 DNA reads TGTGCCAGCAGCTTCAGGGAATTTGGCACTGAAGCTTTCTTT. Translating gives CASSFREFGTEAFF.

The chain combines TRBV7-8 with TRBJ1-1; the D is unclear. This CDR3 is 13 amino acids long. Germline V lookup: CDR1 SGHVS, CDR2 FQNEAQ. V lost 1 base and J 8 bases, leaving 11 bases between the germline ends. The CDR3 nucleotides are TGTGCCAGCAGCTTAGTGTCGCCAGTCGAAGCTTTCTTT. Its translation is CASSLVSPVEAFF.

V and J are TRBV4-2 and TRBJ2-3; the match to TRBD2 covers 12 bases. Germline V gene data show CDR1 as LGHNA and CDR2 as YNFKEQ. V lost 0 bases to trimming and J lost 8 bases; unmatched junction nucleotides: 9. The CDR3 is 17 amino acids. CDR3 region: CASSQDPPSGGAVTQYF. For the CDR3, the DNA is TGTGCCAGCAGCCAAGACCCTCCTAGCGGGGGGGCAGTTACGCAGTATTTT.